The 27 T cell receptor beta chains listed next were all sequenced from one sample in a study of OX40 agonist ivuxolimab in advanced cancers. TCRdb keeps only in-frame clones here, not all; method: immunoSEQ multiplex PCR. This repertoire shows 20,000 to 30,000 clones, 80% to 90% found once; its top ten account for approximately 9.5%. Sequencing was performed on CD4+ or CD8+ T cells sorted from blood, taken in a trial of the OX40 agonist ivuxolimab. The receptors stem from an adult with an advanced solid tumor such as melanoma, head and neck, liver or kidney cancer.

The rearrangement links TRBV5-5 to TRBJ2-7; 13 nucleotides match TRBD2. This CDR3 is built from 16 residues. J lost 3 bases, V lost 4 bases, and 7 bases had no gene match. The germline gives CDR1 SGHKS, CDR2 YYEKEE (reference sequence). The CDR3 is CASSTTSGRALYEQYF. CDR3 nucleotide sequence: TGTGCCAGCAGCACCACTAGCGGGAGGGCCCTCTACGAGCAGTACTTC.

This chain uses TRBV18 with TRBJ1-5; TRBD1 is a possible D gene (5 bases). Looked up from germline, CDR1 is KGHSH and CDR2 is LQKENI. V was shortened by 0 bases and J by 1 base, with 13 bases between the two germline ends. This CDR3 region has 17 residues. CDR3 residues: CASSPPWGGGSNQPQHF. DNA of the CDR3: TGTGCCAGCTCACCACCTTGGGGGGGTGGAAGCAATCAGCCCCAGCATTTT.

The CDR3 protein is CASSSSSGSTVYEQYF. DNA of the CDR3: TGCGCCAGCAGCTCGTCTAGCGGGAGCACTGTCTACGAGCAGTACTTC. The chain is built from TRBV5-1 and TRBJ2-7; 10 bases are shared with TRBD2. The CDR3 is made up of 16 amino acids. CDR1 and CDR2 from the germline V gene are SGHRS and YFSETQ. V dropped 3 bases and J dropped 3; count of bases not matched to a gene: 9. The complete variable domain, with remaining parts taken from reference TRBV5-1 and TRBJ2-7, reads KAGVTQTPRYLIKTRGQQVTLSCSPISGHRSVSWYQQTPGQGLQFLFEYFSETQRNKGNFPGRFSGRQFSNSRSEMNVSTLELGDSALYLCASSSSSGSTVYEQYFGPGTRLTVT.

The chain employs TRBV28 and TRBJ2-7, with D possibly matching TRBD1 (6 bases). CDR3 length: 12 amino acids. Germline CDR1 and CDR2: MDHEN and SYDVKM. The V and J ends lost 7 bases and 5 bases respectively, with 12 bases between them. CDR3: CASKSGDNEQYF. CDR3 coding DNA: TGTGCCAGCAAGTCAGGGGATAACGAGCAGTACTTC.

This clone was seen a few times. The chain combines TRBV27 with TRBJ2-6, with D unclear. The ends were cut back, 5 bases at V and 1 base at J, with 12 bases in the middle. Per germline, CDR1 MNHEY and CDR2 SMNVEV (reference sequence). The CDR3 sequence is 16 residues long. This CDR3 is CASSPVRVSGANVLTF. In DNA, the CDR3 is TGTGCCAGCAGTCCTGTAAGGGTGTCTGGGGCCAACGTCCTGACTTTC.

This chain uses TRBV14 with TRBJ2-7, with 7 bases aligning to TRBD2. Germline-derived CDR1 and CDR2 are SGHDN and FVKESK. CDR3 length equals 12 residues. V shed 3 bases and J 11 bases; nucleotides not matched to a gene: 7. CDR3: CASSHATSAKYF. CDR3 DNA sequence: TGTGCCAGCAGCCACGCTACTAGCGCAAAGTACTTC.

This clone appeared a single time. V gene TRBV7-2 combines with J gene TRBJ2-3, with D hard to call. Trimming left V 5 bases short and J 5 bases short, with 11 bases between. The CDR3 is made up of 13 amino acids. The germline CDR1 and CDR2 sequences are SGHTA and FQGNSA. The CDR3: CASSQALRDTQYF. Here the CDR3 DNA reads TGTGCCAGCAGCCAAGCCCTCCGAGATACGCAGTATTTT.

The rearrangement joins TRBV7-2 to TRBJ1-2, with TRBD1 identical over 7 bases. CDR1 SGHTA and CDR2 FQGNSA come from the germline V gene. CDR3 size: 16 residues. Germline trimming cut 0 bases from V and 0 bases from J; bases unmatched to any gene: 4. The CDR3 spells CASSLAGTATNYGYTF. CDR3 in DNA: TGTGCCAGCAGCTTAGCCGGGACAGCTACTAACTATGGCTACACCTTC.

The chain joins TRBV11-3 to TRBJ2-2, with 11 bases that match TRBD2. This CDR3 is built from 15 residues. V was pared by 3 bases and J by 6 bases, with 3 bases of the junction left unmatched. In germline, CDR1 is SGHNT, CDR2 YENEEA. Written as DNA, the CDR3 is TGTGCCAGCAGCTTGACTAGCGGGGTCTCCGGGGAGCTGTTTTTT. This sequence encodes CASSLTSGVSGELFF.

The chain has TRBV12-5 and TRBJ1-5; TRBD1 might be the D (5 bases). Per germline, CDR1 LGHNT and CDR2 FRNRAP. The CDR3 has 16 residues. Trimming took off 5 bases at V and 1 base at J, with 15 bases between the two ends. CDR3 DNA: TGTGCTAGTGGTCCCCCGGGGGGGAACAGCAATCAGCCCCAGCATTTT. It encodes CASGPPGGNSNQPQHF. Filled out from reference TRBV12-5 and TRBJ1-5, the complete variable domain reads DARVTQTPRHKVTEMGQEVTMRCQPILGHNTVFWYRQTMMQGLELLAYFRNRAPLDDSGMPKDRFSAEMPDATLATLKIQPSEPRDSAVYFCASGPPGGNSNQPQHFGDGTRLSIL.

The V call is TRBV28, the J call TRBJ2-5; 8 positions match TRBD2. J was trimmed by 4 bases and V by 9 bases; bases with no gene match: 10. This CDR3 is built from 14 residues. The germline V gene encodes CDR1 MDHEN and CDR2 SYDVKM. CDR3 loop: CASRGGGRGETQYF. As DNA, the CDR3 is TGTGCCAGTCGCGGCGGGGGGAGAGGAGAGACCCAGTACTTC.

By share of the sample, this clone is medium-sized. V is TRBV19 and J is TRBJ1-5; 9 positions match TRBD1. V lost 6 bases to trimming and J lost 6 bases; unmatched junction nucleotides: 6. CDR1 is LNHDA, CDR2 SQIVND, per germline (reference sequence). This CDR3 contains 14 residues. CDR3 loop: CASRHTGGRQPQHF. CDR3 DNA: TGTGCCAGTAGACACACAGGGGGCCGTCAGCCCCAGCATTTT.

The chain recombines TRBV5-1 with TRBJ1-1; D gene unclear. V lost 0 bases, J lost 6 bases, and 6 bases lay in between. This CDR3 has 12 residues. Germline CDR1 reads SGHRS; CDR2 reads YFSETQ. CDR3 in amino acids: CASSLAGSEAFF. The DNA of the CDR3 is TGCGCCAGCAGCTTGGCAGGATCTGAAGCTTTCTTT.

CDR3 bases: TGCGCCAGCAGCTTTACGCCGGGACTAGATTCCGAGCAGTACTTC. This translates into CASSFTPGLDSEQYF. This chain links TRBV5-1 with TRBJ2-7; TRBD2 matches at 8 bases. Germline V CDR1 and CDR2: SGHRS, YFSETQ. V lost 2 bases to trimming and J lost 6 bases; unmatched junction nucleotides: 10. This CDR3 comprises 15 residues.

The chain carries TRBV19 and TRBJ1-1; 9 bases are a match to TRBD1. This CDR3 has 14 residues. Trimming cost V 10 bases and J 0 bases; bases outside gene matches: 6. Germline CDR1 is LNHDA and CDR2 is SQIVND (reference sequence). As DNA, the CDR3 is TGTGCCACCGGGACAGGGCCCATGAACACTGAAGCTTTCTTT. It codes for CATGTGPMNTEAFF.

This clone came up a few times. The chain combines TRBV4-1 with TRBJ2-7; 12 positions match TRBD2. From germline, CDR1 is MGHRA and CDR2 YSYEKL. After removal of 4 bases from V and 0 bases from J, the junction contained 13 bases not matched to a gene. This CDR3 has 19 residues. This chain's CDR3 is CASSPWGLAGGQDSYEQYF. The CDR3 DNA reads TGCGCCAGCAGCCCCTGGGGGCTAGCGGGAGGGCAGGACTCCTACGAGCAGTACTTC.

This chain links TRBV18 with TRBJ1-4; no clear D gene. Between the trimmed V and J ends, which lost 3 bases and 5 bases, there was a span of 7 bases. Germline V lookup: CDR1 KGHSH, CDR2 LQKENI. The CDR3 spans 13 residues. The CDR3 spells CASSPSRNEKLFF. For the CDR3, the DNA is TGTGCCAGCTCACCGAGTCGGAATGAAAAACTGTTTTTT.

The chain employs TRBV7-2 and TRBJ2-2; D is undetermined. Trimming shortened V by 1 base and J by 1 base, and 10 bases separated the two germline ends. The CDR3 is made up of 16 amino acids. Germline V lookup: CDR1 SGHTA, CDR2 FQGNSA. CDR3 protein: CASSLDRFGNTGELFF. The CDR3, as DNA: TGTGCCAGCAGCTTAGACCGCTTCGGGAACACCGGGGAGCTGTTTTTT.

Only a few counts were recorded for this clone. This rearrangement joins TRBV19 to TRBJ2-6; D remains unclear. Germline V gene lookup returns CDR1 LNHDA and CDR2 SQIVND (reference sequence). V lost 3 bases and J 4 bases, leaving 7 bases between the germline ends. This CDR3 is 14 amino acids long. The CDR3 sequence is CASSIRTGANVLTF. DNA for the CDR3: TGTGCCAGTAGTATCCGGACCGGGGCCAACGTCCTGACTTTC.

The rearrangement links TRBV4-2 to TRBJ2-5; 11 bases are shared with TRBD2. The V gene's germline CDR1 is LGHNA and CDR2 YNFKEQ. The ends lost 1 base at V and 5 bases at J; junction bases unmatched: 9. CDR3 size: 17 residues. CDR3 nucleotide sequence: TGTGCCAGCAGCCAAGCCGCTACTAGCGGGAGTGGTGAGACCCAGTACTTC. Amino acids: CASSQAATSGSGETQYF.

The chain is built from TRBV6-5 and TRBJ1-5, with 9 bases that match TRBD1. The CDR3 spans 15 residues. Germline V gives CDR1 MNHEY, CDR2 SVGAGI. The trim removed 6 bases at V and 7 bases at J, leaving 10 bases unmatched. As DNA, the CDR3 is TGTGCCAGCAGGAGAACCGGGACAGGGTACCAGCCCCAGCATTTT. It encodes CASRRTGTGYQPQHF.

V and J are TRBV7-2 and TRBJ1-5; 7 bases map to TRBD1. Germline CDR1 and CDR2: SGHTA and FQGNSA. The CDR3 runs to 16 residues. V dropped 6 bases and J dropped 2; count of bases not matched to a gene: 10. This CDR3 is CASRGGTAGGNQPQHF. The CDR3 DNA reads as TGTGCCAGCAGAGGAGGGACAGCGGGCGGCAATCAGCCCCAGCATTTT.

The rearrangement joins TRBV5-4 to TRBJ2-7, with 7 bases fitting TRBD2. V trimming: 3 bases; J trimming: 4 bases; junction bases outside the gene matches: 4. CDR3 size: 13 residues. Germline V gives CDR1 SGHNT, CDR2 YYREEE (reference sequence). The CDR3 here is CASSSGTTYEQYF. DNA for the CDR3: TGTGCCAGCAGCTCCGGGACTACATACGAGCAGTACTTC.

The V call is TRBV18, the J call TRBJ1-4; D remains ambiguous. CDR3 length: 14 amino acids. Germline assignment: CDR1 KGHSH and CDR2 LQKENI. The V end was cut by 3 bases, the J end by 8 bases, with 13 bases between. CDR3 region: CASSPTLRGEKLFF. The CDR3 nucleotides read TGTGCCAGCTCACCGACCTTGCGGGGAGAAAAACTGTTTTTT.

V gene TRBV7-2 combines with J gene TRBJ2-1; D might be TRBD1 (6 bases). The CDR3 is 14 residues long. The V end was cut by 3 bases, the J end by 5 bases, with 11 bases between. Germline CDR1 reads SGHTA; CDR2 reads FQGNSA. In DNA, the CDR3 is TGTGCCAGCAGCTTTGATAGACAGGACAATGAGCAGTTCTTC. The encoded protein is CASSFDRQDNEQFF.

V usage is TRBV15 and J usage is TRBJ1-6; D gene uncertain. The V and J ends lost 0 bases and 0 bases respectively, with 12 bases between them. The CDR3 loop spans 18 amino acids. In germline, CDR1 is LNHNV, CDR2 YYDKDF (reference sequence). CDR3 DNA sequence: TGTGCCACCAGCAGAGATAGGCGGTCGAGCTCCTATAATTCACCCCTCCACTTT. Its translation: CATSRDRRSSSYNSPLHF.

This clone was seen just once. The J gene is TRBJ2-3, the V gene TRBV29-1, with D possibly matching TRBD2 (5 bases). CDR3 size: 14 residues. Trimming took off 4 bases at V and 6 bases at J, with 17 bases between the two ends. Germline V gene sequence: CDR1 SQVTM, CDR2 ANQGSEA. CDR3 DNA: TGCAGCGTTGCCTTCCCGACGGAGCGGGATACGCAGTATTTT. Encoded protein: CSVAFPTERDTQYF.